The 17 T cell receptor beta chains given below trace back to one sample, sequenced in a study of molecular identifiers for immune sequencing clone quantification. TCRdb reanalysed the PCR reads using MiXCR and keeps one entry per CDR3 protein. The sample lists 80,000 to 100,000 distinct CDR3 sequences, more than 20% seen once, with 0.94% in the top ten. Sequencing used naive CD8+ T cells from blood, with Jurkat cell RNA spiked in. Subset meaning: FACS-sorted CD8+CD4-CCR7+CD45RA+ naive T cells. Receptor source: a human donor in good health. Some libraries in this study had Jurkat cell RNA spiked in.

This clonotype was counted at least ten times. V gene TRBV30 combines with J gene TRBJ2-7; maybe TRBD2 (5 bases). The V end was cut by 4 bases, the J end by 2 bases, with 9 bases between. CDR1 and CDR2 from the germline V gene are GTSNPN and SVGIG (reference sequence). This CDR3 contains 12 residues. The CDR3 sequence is CAWNPGTYEQYF. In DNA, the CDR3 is TGTGCCTGGAATCCCGGGACCTACGAGCAGTACTTC. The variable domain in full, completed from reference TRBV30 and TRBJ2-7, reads SQTIHQWPATLVQPVGSPLSLECTVEGTSNPNLYWYRQAAGRGLQLLFYSVGIGQISSEVPQNLSASRPQDRQFILSSKKLLLSDSGFYLCAWNPGTYEQYFGPGTRLTVT.

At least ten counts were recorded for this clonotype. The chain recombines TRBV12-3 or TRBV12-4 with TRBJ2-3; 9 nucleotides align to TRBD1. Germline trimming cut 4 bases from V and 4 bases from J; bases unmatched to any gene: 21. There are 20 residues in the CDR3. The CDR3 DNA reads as TGTGCCAGCAGTTCTTACCCACTCGGGACAGGGAGCGGGGAGGCAGATACGCAGTATTTT. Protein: CASSSYPLGTGSGEADTQYF.

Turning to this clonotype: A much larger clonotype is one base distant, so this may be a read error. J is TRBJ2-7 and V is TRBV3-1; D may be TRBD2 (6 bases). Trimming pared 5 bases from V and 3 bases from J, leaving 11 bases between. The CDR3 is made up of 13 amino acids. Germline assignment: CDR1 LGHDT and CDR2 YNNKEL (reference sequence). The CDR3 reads CASSSGLIYEQYF. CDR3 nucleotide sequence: TGTGCCAGCAGCTCGGGACTCATCTACGAGCAGTACTTC.

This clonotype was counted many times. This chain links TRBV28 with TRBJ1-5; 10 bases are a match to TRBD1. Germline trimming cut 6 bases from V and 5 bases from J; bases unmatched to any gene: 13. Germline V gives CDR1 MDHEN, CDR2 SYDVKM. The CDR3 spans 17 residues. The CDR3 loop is CASRLQTGQGNDQPQHF. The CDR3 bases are TGTGCCAGCAGGCTCCAAACGGGACAGGGGAATGATCAGCCCCAGCATTTT.

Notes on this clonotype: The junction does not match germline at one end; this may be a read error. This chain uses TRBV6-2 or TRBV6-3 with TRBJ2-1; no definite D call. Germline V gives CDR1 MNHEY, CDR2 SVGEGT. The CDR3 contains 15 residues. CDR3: CASSTVESSYNEQLF. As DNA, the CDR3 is TGTGCCAGCAGTACGGTAGAAAGCTCCTACAATGAGCAGCTCTTC.

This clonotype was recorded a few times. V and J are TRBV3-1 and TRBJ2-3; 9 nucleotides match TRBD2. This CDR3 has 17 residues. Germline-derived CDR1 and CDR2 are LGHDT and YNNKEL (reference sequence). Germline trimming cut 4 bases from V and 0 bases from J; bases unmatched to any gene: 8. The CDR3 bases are TGTGCCAGCAGCCCGTCTCTAGCGGGGCCGAGCACAGATACGCAGTATTTT. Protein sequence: CASSPSLAGPSTDTQYF.

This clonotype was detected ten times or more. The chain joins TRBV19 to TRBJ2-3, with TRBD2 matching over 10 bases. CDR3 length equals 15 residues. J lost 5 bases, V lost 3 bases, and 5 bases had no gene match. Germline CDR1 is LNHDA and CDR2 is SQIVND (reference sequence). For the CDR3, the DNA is TGTGCCAGTAGTATCCCAGCGGGGGGGATAGATACGCAGTATTTT. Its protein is CASSIPAGGIDTQYF.

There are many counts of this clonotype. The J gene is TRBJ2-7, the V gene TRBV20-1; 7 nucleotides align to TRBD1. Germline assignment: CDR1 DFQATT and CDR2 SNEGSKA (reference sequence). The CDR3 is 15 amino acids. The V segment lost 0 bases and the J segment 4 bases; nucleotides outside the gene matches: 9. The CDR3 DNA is TGCAGTGCTAGAGATTTTCCGACAGGGATATACGAGCAGTACTTC. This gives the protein CSARDFPTGIYEQYF.

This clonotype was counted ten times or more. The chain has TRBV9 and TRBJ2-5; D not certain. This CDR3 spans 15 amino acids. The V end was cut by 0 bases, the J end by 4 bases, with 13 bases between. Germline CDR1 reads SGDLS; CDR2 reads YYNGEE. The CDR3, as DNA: TGTGCCAGCAGCGTAGTCGGTGACCCGAGAGAGACCCAGTACTTC. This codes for CASSVVGDPRETQYF.

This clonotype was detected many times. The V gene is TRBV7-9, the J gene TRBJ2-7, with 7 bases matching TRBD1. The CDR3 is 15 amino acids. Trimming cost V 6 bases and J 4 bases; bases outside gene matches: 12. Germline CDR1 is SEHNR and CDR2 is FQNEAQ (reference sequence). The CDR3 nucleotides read TGTGCCAGCAGTCCTACCACAGGGGTGAATTACGAGCAGTACTTC. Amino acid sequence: CASSPTTGVNYEQYF.

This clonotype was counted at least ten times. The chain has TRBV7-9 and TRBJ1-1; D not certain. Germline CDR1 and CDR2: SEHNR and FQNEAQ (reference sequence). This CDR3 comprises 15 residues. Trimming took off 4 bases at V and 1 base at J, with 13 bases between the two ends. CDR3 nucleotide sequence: TGTGCCAGCAGCTCGCCGGACGTGGCGAACACTGAAGCTTTCTTT. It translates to CASSSPDVANTEAFF.

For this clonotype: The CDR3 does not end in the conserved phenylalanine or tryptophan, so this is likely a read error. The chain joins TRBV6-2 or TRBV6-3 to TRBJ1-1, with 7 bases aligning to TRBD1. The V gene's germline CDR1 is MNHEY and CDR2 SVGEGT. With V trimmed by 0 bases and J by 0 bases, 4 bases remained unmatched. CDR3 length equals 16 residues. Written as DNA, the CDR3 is TGTGCCAGCAGTTACTCGAACAGGGGTTTGAACACTGAAGCTTTCTGT. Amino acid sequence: CASSYSNRGLNTEAFC.

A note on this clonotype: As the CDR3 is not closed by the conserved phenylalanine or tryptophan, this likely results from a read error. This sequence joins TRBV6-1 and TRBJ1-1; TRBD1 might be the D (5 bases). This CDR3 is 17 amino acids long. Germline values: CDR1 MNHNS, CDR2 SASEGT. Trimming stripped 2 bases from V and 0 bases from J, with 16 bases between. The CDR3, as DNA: TGTGCCAGCAGTGAACCCTTCACGCAGGGCATGAACACTGAAGCTTTCCTT. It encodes CASSEPFTQGMNTEAFL.

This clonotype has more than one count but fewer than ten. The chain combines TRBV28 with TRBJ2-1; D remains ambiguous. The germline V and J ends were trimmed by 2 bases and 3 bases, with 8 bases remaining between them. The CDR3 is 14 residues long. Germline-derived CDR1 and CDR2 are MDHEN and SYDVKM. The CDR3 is CASSLIGDYNEQFF. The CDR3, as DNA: TGTGCCAGCAGTTTAATAGGAGACTACAATGAGCAGTTCTTC.

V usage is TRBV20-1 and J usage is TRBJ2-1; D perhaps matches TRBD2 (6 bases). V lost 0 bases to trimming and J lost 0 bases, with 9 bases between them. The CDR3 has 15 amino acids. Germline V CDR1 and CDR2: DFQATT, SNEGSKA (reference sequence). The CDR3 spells CSARETGSSYNEQFF. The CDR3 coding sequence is TGCAGTGCTAGAGAAACCGGGAGCTCCTACAATGAGCAGTTCTTC.

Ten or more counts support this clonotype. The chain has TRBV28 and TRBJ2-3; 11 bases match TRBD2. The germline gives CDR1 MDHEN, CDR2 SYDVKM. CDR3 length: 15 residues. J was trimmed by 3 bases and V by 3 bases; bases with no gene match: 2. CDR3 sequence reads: CASSLTSGATDTQYF. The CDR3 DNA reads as TGTGCCAGCAGTTTGACTAGCGGGGCGACAGATACGCAGTATTTT.

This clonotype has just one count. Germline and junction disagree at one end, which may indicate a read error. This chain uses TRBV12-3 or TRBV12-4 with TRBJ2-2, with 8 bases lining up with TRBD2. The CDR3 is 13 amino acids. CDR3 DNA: TGTGCCAGCAGTTGCGGGGGGACCGGGGGGCTGTTTTTT. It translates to CASSCGGTGGLFF.